This entry features one TCR beta chain sequence. This sample was taken from a study of shared T cell receptors in the human thymus. Produced via immunoSEQ multiplex PCR; TCRdb's table is partial and in-frame only. Of more than 550,000 clones in the sample, approximately 87% were seen once. These same data were also listed under a study on human thymus T cells. This second report adds: Donation came from healthy Finnish infants having corrective surgery for congenital heart defects. Resections from corrective heart surgery provided thymus tissue. Thymic as well as blood repertoires seemed to favor certain V and J genes unevenly. Reports from related research described highly overlapping thymic repertoires among unrelated individuals.

The sequence came from a boy less than two years old with a congenital heart defect. Input material: thymocytes.

The CDR3 coding sequence is TGTGCCAGCAGTTTGCCCCTCAGGTCCGGCAATGAGCAGTTCTTC. Protein product: CASSLPLRSGNEQFF. The J gene is TRBJ2-1, the V gene TRBV28; unclear D gene. Germline V gene data show CDR1 as MDHEN and CDR2 as SYDVKM. Deletions cut 3 bases from V and 6 bases from J, with 15 bases between. The CDR3 is 15 amino acids. Supplemented by reference TRBV28 and TRBJ2-1, the full variable domain reads DVKVTQSSRYLVKRTGEKVFLECVQDMDHENMFWYRQDPGLGLRLIYFSYDVKMKEKGDIPEGYSVSREKKERFSLILESASTNQTSMYLCASSLPLRSGNEQFFGPGTRLTVL.